The T cell receptor (beta chain) described here comes from a study of OX40 agonist ivuxolimab in advanced cancers. Study observations and caveats: Clonal expansion from baseline to week 6 occurred in both CD4+ and CD8+ T cells.

J lost 11 bases, V lost 5 bases, and 6 bases had no gene match. The length of the CDR3 is 12 residues. The germline V gene encodes CDR1 MNHNS and CDR2 SASEGT. Of note for this clone: Its antigen remains unknown.

Sequencing used immunoSEQ multiplex PCR; TCRdb keeps in-frame clones, though not all of them. In the table there are 70,000 to 85,000 clones, approximately 95% of which are singletons. The source is an adult with an advanced solid tumor such as melanoma, head and neck, liver or kidney cancer. V usage is TRBV6-1 and J usage is TRBJ2-1, with TRBD2 identical over 7 bases. The sample consisted of CD4+ or CD8+ T cells sorted from blood, taken in a trial of the OX40 agonist ivuxolimab. The CDR3 region is CASSPTSVQQFF. The CDR3 coding sequence is TGTGCCAGCAGTCCTACTAGCGTACAGCAGTTCTTC.